One sample yielded the 17 T cell receptor beta chains listed below, sequenced in a study of cytomegalovirus exposure and HLA in healthy donors. The study ran its PCR with 60 Vbeta and 13 Jbeta primers. Clones were read by immunoSEQ multiplex PCR, and TCRdb kept only the in-frame ones, dropping some. The sample has 150,000 to 200,000 clones, over 60% seen once. Input material: PBMCs. The receptors derive from a girl aged 5 to 17 in good health and CMV-seronegative.

The V gene is TRBV4-2, the J gene TRBJ1-5; D is unresolved. This CDR3 has 13 residues. The ends were cut back, 0 bases at V and 6 bases at J, with 6 bases in the middle. CDR1 is LGHNA and CDR2 is YNFKEQ in the germline V gene. The chain's CDR3 is CASSQEPGQPQHF. The CDR3 bases are TGTGCCAGCAGCCAAGAGCCAGGTCAGCCCCAGCATTTT.

The chain combines TRBV5-1 with TRBJ2-4; 9 nucleotides align to TRBD2. The CDR3 length is 13 residues. In germline, CDR1 is SGHRS, CDR2 YFSETQ. V was clipped by 7 bases and J by 5 bases; unmatched bases: 4. CDR3 in amino acids: CASQVAGENIQYF. CDR3 nucleotide sequence: TGCGCCAGCCAAGTAGCGGGGGAAAACATTCAGTACTTC.

V and J are TRBV5-1 and TRBJ1-4; TRBD1 aligns across 7 bases. This CDR3 comprises 16 residues. Germline lookup yields CDR1 SGHRS and CDR2 YFSETQ. Losses at the gene ends were 0 bases for V and 4 bases for J; bases not matched to a gene: 6. CDR3 region: CASSLVGDSGNEKLFF. The CDR3 DNA reads as TGCGCCAGCAGCTTGGTCGGGGACAGTGGTAATGAAAAACTGTTTTTT.

The rearrangement joins TRBV7-9 to TRBJ2-1; 8 bases line up with TRBD1. In germline, CDR1 is SEHNR, CDR2 FQNEAQ (reference sequence). Germline trimming cut 0 bases from V and 2 bases from J; bases unmatched to any gene: 9. The CDR3 length is 18 residues. The CDR3 is CASSLASDGTGAYNEQFF. CDR3 nucleotide sequence: TGTGCCAGCAGCTTAGCGAGCGATGGGACAGGAGCCTACAATGAGCAGTTCTTC.

The gene calls are TRBV2 and TRBJ2-7, with D possibly matching TRBD2 (5 bases). Trimming pared 6 bases from V and 4 bases from J, leaving 19 bases between. This CDR3 spans 15 amino acids. Germline V CDR1 and CDR2: SNHLY, FYNNEI. This CDR3 is CASRHRLYQIYEQYF. CDR3 DNA: TGTGCCAGCAGGCATAGACTATACCAAATATACGAGCAGTACTTC.

The chain joins TRBV7-6 to TRBJ2-3; TRBD2 is a possible D gene (6 bases). Deletions cut 1 base from V and 1 base from J, with 9 bases between. This CDR3 contains 15 residues. In germline, CDR1 is SGHVS, CDR2 FNYEAQ. The CDR3: CASSLGGVGTDTQYF. The CDR3 DNA sequence: TGTGCCAGCAGCTTAGGCGGGGTGGGCACAGATACGCAGTATTTT.

A single count supports this clone. The chain carries TRBV19 and TRBJ1-1; weak D call: TRBD1 (5 bases). The CDR3 length is 12 residues. The V gene lost 9 bases and the J gene lost 3 bases, with 11 bases spanning the gap. Germline-derived CDR1 and CDR2 are LNHDA and SQIVND (reference sequence). Here the CDR3 reads CASTAGYTEAFF. CDR3 nucleotide sequence: TGTGCCAGCACGGCAGGGTACACTGAAGCTTTCTTT.

This rearrangement joins TRBV19 to TRBJ2-5, with 8 bases matching TRBD2. Trimming at V came to 3 bases and at J to 5 bases, leaving 8 bases not matched to a gene. This CDR3 contains 15 residues. CDR1 and CDR2 (germline): LNHDA, SQIVND (reference sequence). The CDR3 DNA sequence: TGTGCCAGTAGTATCGTGGGACTAGGGGAGGAGACCCAGTACTTC. It codes for CASSIVGLGEETQYF.

V and J are TRBV2 and TRBJ1-2; D remains ambiguous. V dropped 5 bases and J dropped 2 bases, with 12 bases sitting between them. This CDR3 is 14 amino acids long. Per the germline V gene, CDR1 is SNHLY and CDR2 is FYNNEI. The chain's CDR3 is CASSPLVGNYGYTF. The CDR3 DNA is TGTGCCAGCAGTCCTCTTGTCGGGAACTATGGCTACACCTTC. The variable domain in full, with the rest retrieved from reference TRBV2 and TRBJ1-2, is EPEVTQTPSHQVTQMGQEVILRCVPISNHLYFYWYRQILGQKVEFLVSFYNNEISEKSEIFDDQFSVERPDGSNFTLKIRSTKLEDSAMYFCASSPLVGNYGYTFGSGTRLTVV.

This chain links TRBV19 with TRBJ1-4; TRBD1 agrees at 9 bases. The V segment lost 1 base and the J segment 6 bases; nucleotides outside the gene matches: 12. This CDR3 has 18 amino acids. Germline V gene lookup returns CDR1 LNHDA and CDR2 SQIVND (reference sequence). The CDR3 region is CASSIALYQQGADEKLFF. DNA for the CDR3: TGTGCCAGTAGTATAGCCCTATACCAACAGGGGGCAGATGAAAAACTGTTTTTT. The full variable domain, completed using reference TRBV19 and TRBJ1-4, is DGGITQSPKYLFRKEGQNVTLSCEQNLNHDAMYWYRQDPGQGLRLIYYSQIVNDFQKGDIAEGYSVSREKKESFPLTVTSAQKNPTAFYLCASSIALYQQGADEKLFFGSGTQLSVL.

As concerns this clone: Other nucleotide sequences in the sample specify the same CDR3. The chain couples TRBV5-1 to TRBJ1-4; D may be TRBD1 (5 bases). CDR1 and CDR2 (germline): SGHRS, YFSETQ. Trimming left V 2 bases short and J 5 bases short, with 10 bases between. This CDR3 contains 14 residues. The CDR3 DNA sequence: TGCGCCAGCAGCTTCGGGGGAGGAAATGAAAAACTGTTTTTT. Translated: CASSFGGGNEKLFF.

The CDR3 DNA reads as TGTGCCAGCAGTGTCGAGGTCTCCTACGAGCAGTACTTC. It translates to CASSVEVSYEQYF. The V gene is TRBV2, the J gene TRBJ2-7; D unclear. This CDR3 has 13 amino acids. Germline CDR1 and CDR2: SNHLY and FYNNEI. V gave up 4 bases and J gave up 0 bases, with 7 bases separating them.

The rearrangement links TRBV2 to TRBJ1-5, with 9 bases matching TRBD1. Trimming took 4 bases from V and 3 from J; bases not matched to a gene: 10. The CDR3 has 17 residues. Germline V gene data show CDR1 as SNHLY and CDR2 as FYNNEI. CDR3 nucleotide sequence: TGTGCCAGCAGTGGCGCCTGGGGACAGGGAGACAATCAGCCCCAGCATTTT. This translates into CASSGAWGQGDNQPQHF.

V and J are TRBV9 and TRBJ2-1; 8 bases align to TRBD2. Trimming cost V 4 bases and J 6 bases; bases outside gene matches: 9. This CDR3 is built from 15 residues. Germline lookup yields CDR1 SGDLS and CDR2 YYNGEE. The DNA of the CDR3 is TGTGCCAGCAGCCCCGGGGGGGGGCGCTTCAATGAGCAGTTCTTC. The encoded protein is CASSPGGGRFNEQFF.

This clone was seen a few times. The CDR3 DNA reads TGTGCCAGTAGTGTCAGGGCGAGAAATGAGCAGTTCTTC. This sequence encodes CASSVRARNEQFF. The genes are TRBV19 and TRBJ2-1, with a tentative D call TRBD1 (5 bases). Germline values: CDR1 LNHDA, CDR2 SQIVND (reference sequence). This CDR3 has 13 residues. V dropped 5 bases and J dropped 7 bases, with 12 bases sitting between them.

The V and J genes are TRBV5-6 and TRBJ1-1; 8 nucleotides agree with TRBD1. Trimming removed 3 bases from V and 1 base from J; junction bases left unmatched: 8. This CDR3 has 16 residues. CDR1 and CDR2 from the germline V gene are SGHDT and YYEEEE. The CDR3 spells CASSYQGALTNTEAFF. Here the CDR3 DNA reads TGTGCCAGCAGCTACCAGGGGGCTCTTACGAACACTGAAGCTTTCTTT.

This chain uses TRBV6-1 with TRBJ2-7; the D is unclear. V lost 2 bases and J 4 bases, leaving 3 bases between the germline ends. The CDR3 is 11 amino acids. CDR1 and CDR2 (germline): MNHNS, SASEGT. For the CDR3, the DNA is TGTGCCAGCAGTGAAACATACGAGCAGTACTTC. This sequence encodes CASSETYEQYF.